This is a list of T cell receptor beta chains from one sample in a study of shared clonotypes between healthy human individuals. Data came from immunoSEQ multiplex PCR; TCRdb stores just in-frame clones and leaves some out. The sample has a few hundred thousand clones, roughly 97% seen once. The specimen sequenced was naive CD4+ T cells sorted from blood. The receptor source for this set is a woman in her twenties or thirties in good health. Both conserved end residues are part of each CDR3. D genes are given only for firm matches. Some rows mark clone size as missing; the rest say once, few, many or name a class of expanded clone.

>.|TRBV11-2|TRBD2|TRBJ2-7
CASSRPPAGGSYEQYF
TGTGCCAGCAGCCGCCCCCCAGCGGGAGGATCCTACGAGCAGTACTTC
>.|TRBV5-1|TRBD1|TRBJ2-7
CASSFTGGYEQYF
TGCGCCAGCAGCTTCACAGGGGGCTACGAGCAGTACTTC
>.|TRBV6-1|TRBD1|TRBJ1-4
CASSEIRTGGSSNEKLFF
TGTGCCAGCAGTGAAATTAGGACAGGGGGCTCTTCTAATGAAAAACTGTTTTTT
>once|TRBV28|.|TRBJ2-7
CASRMTVSYEQYF
TGTGCCAGCAGGATGACAGTTTCCTACGAGCAGTACTTC
>once|TRBV5-1|.|TRBJ1-5
CASKAGDGPQHF
TGCGCCAGCAAGGCCGGAGATGGGCCCCAGCATTTT
>.|TRBV30|.|TRBJ1-3
CAWTSWGLYSGNTIYF
TGTGCCTGGACCTCTTGGGGACTTTACTCTGGAAACACCATATATTTT
>.|TRBV7-2|TRBD1|TRBJ1-2
CASSSGQGLDGYTF
TGTGCCAGCAGCTCGGGACAGGGGTTGGATGGCTACACCTTC
>.|TRBV9|TRBD1|TRBJ2-5
CASSAGQSLQETQYF
TGTGCCAGCAGCGCGGGACAGTCTCTTCAAGAGACCCAGTACTTC
>.|TRBV2|TRBD2|TRBJ2-7
CASSELLAGYEQYF
TGTGCCAGCAGTGAGTTACTAGCGGGCTACGAGCAGTACTTC
>.|TRBV5-4|TRBD2|TRBJ2-1
CASSLRPTSGRTSYNEQFF
TGTGCCAGCAGCTTGCGCCCAACTAGCGGGAGGACCTCCTACAATGAGCAGTTCTTC
>.|TRBV10-2|.|TRBJ2-1
CASSESVPTGKQFF
TGCGCCAGCAGTGAGTCGGTTCCGACAGGAAAACAGTTCTTC
>.|TRBV30|.|TRBJ1-2
CAWLRGGGGYTF
TGTGCCTGGCTGCGGGGGGGTGGTGGCTACACCTTC
>.|TRBV6-1|.|TRBJ2-1
CASRLTPYNEQFF
TGTGCCAGCAGGCTGACGCCCTACAATGAGCAGTTCTTC
>once|TRBV2|.|TRBJ2-4
CASRPLLAKNIQYF
TGTGCCAGCAGGCCCCTCCTAGCCAAAAACATTCAGTACTTC
>.|TRBV7-3|.|TRBJ1-1
CASSLSGGNTEAFF
TGTGCCAGCAGCTTAAGCGGGGGGAACACTGAAGCTTTCTTT
>.|TRBV19|TRBD2|TRBJ2-7
CASSIDHASSGRRQYF
TGTGCCAGTAGTATAGATCATGCGTCTAGCGGGAGGAGGCAGTACTTC
>.|TRBV5-4|TRBD1|TRBJ2-7
CASSLTTGGSIDEQYF
TGTGCCAGCAGCCTCACGACAGGGGGATCCATTGACGAGCAGTACTTC
>.|TRBV11-1|TRBD1|TRBJ1-6
CASAGTGSSGPLHF
TGTGCCAGCGCCGGGACAGGGTCGTCGGGACCCCTCCACTTT
>.|TRBV9|.|TRBJ2-3
CASSGLGTDTQYF
TGTGCCAGCAGCGGCTTGGGGACAGATACGCAGTATTTT
>.|TRBV7-3|.|TRBJ2-5
CASSLSRGETQYF
TGTGCCAGCAGCCTTTCCCGAGGCGAGACCCAGTACTTC
>.|TRBV4-1|TRBD1|TRBJ2-2
CASSRDRGGGELFF
TGCGCCAGCAGCCGAGACAGGGGTGGCGGGGAGCTGTTTTTT
>.|TRBV2|TRBD1|TRBJ2-7
CASIPGTGNYEQYF
TGTGCCAGCATCCCCGGGACAGGAAACTACGAGCAGTACTTC
>.|TRBV18|TRBD1|TRBJ2-1
CASSPKGQNNEQFF
TGTGCCAGCTCACCAAAGGGACAGAACAATGAGCAGTTCTTC
>.|TRBV28|TRBD1|TRBJ1-5
CASRPQGGSNQPQHF
TGTGCCAGCAGGCCACAGGGGGGTAGCAATCAGCCCCAGCATTTT
>once|TRBV6-5|.|TRBJ1-6
CASSGAGGALHF
TGTGCCAGCAGTGGGGCGGGGGGAGCCCTCCACTTT
>.|TRBV5-4|.|TRBJ1-4
CASSDHPGSGRKLFF
TGTGCCAGCAGTGACCACCCGGGGTCCGGGAGGAAACTGTTTTTT
>.|TRBV6-6|.|TRBJ1-5
CASTGGNQPQHF
TGTGCCAGCACTGGGGGAAATCAGCCCCAGCATTTT
>.|TRBV28|TRBD2|TRBJ2-7
CASSFGTSETYEQYF
TGTGCCAGCAGTTTCGGGACTAGCGAGACCTACGAGCAGTACTTC
>.|TRBV18|.|TRBJ2-5
CASSPPVGGPQYF
TGTGCCAGCTCACCCCCGGTGGGTGGACCCCAGTACTTC
>.|TRBV2|TRBD1|TRBJ1-6
CASSEGRGRNSPLHF
TGTGCCAGCAGTGAAGGCAGGGGGCGAAATTCACCCCTCCACTTT
>.|TRBV5-1|.|TRBJ1-5
CASSLDSEARPQHF
TGCGCCAGCAGCTTGGACTCGGAGGCCCGGCCCCAGCATTTT
>.|TRBV7-3|.|TRBJ2-2
CASSLTAGTTNTGELFF
TGTGCCAGCAGCTTAACGGCCGGGACAACGAACACCGGGGAGCTGTTTTTT
>few|TRBV7-9|.|TRBJ1-1
CASRPQLNTEAFF
TGTGCCAGCCGACCTCAGTTGAACACTGAAGCTTTCTTT
>.|TRBV2|TRBD2|TRBJ2-7
CASSVAGVPYEQYF
TGTGCCAGCAGCGTAGCGGGAGTCCCCTACGAGCAGTACTTC
>.|TRBV2|.|TRBJ2-7
CASREDTYEQYF
TGTGCCAGCAGGGAGGACACCTACGAGCAGTACTTC
>once|TRBV28|.|TRBJ2-6
CASSLVNSGANVLTF
TGTGCCAGCAGTTTAGTCAACTCTGGGGCCAACGTCCTGACTTTC
>.|TRBV10-3|.|TRBJ2-1
CAISERDNEQFF
TGTGCCATCAGTGAGAGAGACAATGAGCAGTTCTTC
>.|TRBV7-9|TRBD2|TRBJ2-1
CASSPNEGLAGGGEQFF
TGTGCCAGCAGCCCAAATGAGGGACTAGCGGGAGGCGGTGAGCAGTTCTTC
>.|TRBV21-1|.|TRBJ1-5
CASSKGANQPQHF
TGTGCCAGCAGCAAGGGAGCCAATCAGCCCCAGCATTTT
>.|TRBV5-6|TRBD1|TRBJ1-5
CASTESGTGIAGPQHF
TGTGCCAGCACCGAAAGTGGGACAGGCATTGCGGGGCCCCAGCATTTT
>.|TRBV7-2|.|TRBJ2-7
CASSLPGQGYYEQYF
TGTGCCAGCAGCTTGCCAGGGCAGGGGTACTACGAGCAGTACTTC
>.|TRBV6-6|TRBD1|TRBJ1-4
CASSRDRGQTNEKLFF
TGTGCCAGCAGCCGGGACAGGGGGCAGACTAATGAAAAACTGTTTTTT
>.|TRBV6-1|.|TRBJ2-3
CASSEVHRARYPQYF
TGTGCCAGCAGTGAAGTGCACAGGGCTAGATATCCGCAGTATTTT
>.|TRBV2|TRBD1|TRBJ2-1
CASSGQGAVNEQFF
TGTGCCAGCAGTGGGCAGGGGGCAGTCAATGAGCAGTTCTTC
>.|TRBV7-9|.|TRBJ2-5
CASSFRQNQETQYF
TGTGCCAGCAGCTTTCGGCAGAACCAAGAGACCCAGTACTTC
>.|TRBV7-2|TRBD2|TRBJ2-1
CASSTKGRENYNEQFF
TGTGCCAGCAGCACTAAGGGGCGGGAGAACTACAATGAGCAGTTCTTC
>.|TRBV29-1|.|TRBJ2-2
CSVGQDTGELFF
TGCAGCGTTGGTCAAGACACCGGGGAGCTGTTTTTT
>.|TRBV27|.|TRBJ2-5
CASRGLETQYF
TGTGCCAGCAGGGGGTTAGAGACCCAGTACTTC
>.|TRBV2|TRBD1|TRBJ2-1
CASSYDRETGYNEQFF
TGTGCCAGCAGCTACGACAGGGAGACCGGCTACAATGAGCAGTTCTTC
>.|TRBV30|.|TRBJ1-6
CAWSSGGYSPLHF
TGTGCCTGGAGTTCCGGGGGTTATTCACCCCTCCACTTT
>once|TRBV7-2|.|TRBJ2-7
CASSPRGAESSYEQYF
TGTGCCAGCAGCCCAAGGGGGGCGGAGAGCTCCTACGAGCAGTACTTC
>.|TRBV7-9|.|TRBJ2-3
CASSFDGTDTQYF
TGTGCCAGCAGCTTTGATGGGACAGATACGCAGTATTTT
>.|TRBV29-1|.|TRBJ2-3
CSATPSQRTDTQYF
TGCAGCGCGACCCCTAGCCAACGCACAGATACGCAGTATTTT